These T cell receptor beta chains were read from a single sample in a study of beta chain features in type 1 diabetes. Generated by immunoSEQ multiplex PCR, the TCRdb table keeps only in-frame clones and is missing some. In the table there are tens of thousands of clones, about three fifths of which are singletons. Material for sequencing was stem cell memory CD4+ T cells from blood. All receptors come from a woman aged 25 to 39 with type 1 diabetes. Both conserved end residues are part of each CDR3. D genes are given only for firm matches. A clone size is listed for some rows: how often the clone was seen (once, few, many), or a class if it is expanded.

d_gene	j_gene	v_gene	abundance	CDR3nt	CDR3aa
NA	TRBJ1-1	TRBV30	NA	TGTGCCTGGAGCGCTCTGACAGGCGCGGGCACTGAAGCTTTCTTT	CAWSALTGAGTEAFF
TRBD2	TRBJ2-5	TRBV29-1	NA	TGCAGCGCCGGAGCGGGAGCAGAGACCCAGTACTTC	CSAGAGAETQYF
NA	TRBJ1-2	TRBV10-3	NA	TGTGCCATCAGTGCTTTGGCAGGGGTTGGCTATGGCTACACCTTC	CAISALAGVGYGYTF
TRBD2	TRBJ2-1	TRBV27	NA	TGTGCCAGCTCGAGACTAGCGGGAGACAATGAGCAGTTCTTC	CASSRLAGDNEQFF
NA	TRBJ2-1	TRBV28	NA	TGTGCCAGCACTGGTAGCGACTCCTACAATGAGCAGTTCTTC	CASTGSDSYNEQFF
NA	TRBJ2-1	TRBV7-9	NA	TGTGCCAGCAGCTTATCCTTCCAGGGCCGGTTCTTC	CASSLSFQGRFF
NA	TRBJ2-5	TRBV28	NA	TGTGCCAGCAGTCTAGAGACCCAGTACTTC	CASSLETQYF
NA	TRBJ2-3	TRBV7-2	NA	TGTGCCAGCAGCTTTTTGGGGCACAAGCCAACAGATACGCAGTATTTT	CASSFLGHKPTDTQYF
TRBD2	TRBJ2-1	TRBV18	NA	TGTGCCAGCTCACCACGAACTAGCGGGACCAGTATTGATGAGCAGTTCTTC	CASSPRTSGTSIDEQFF
TRBD1	TRBJ1-1	TRBV18	NA	TGTGCCAGCTCACCACAAGACAGGGGGCGCGGGACTGAAGCTTTCTTT	CASSPQDRGRGTEAFF
TRBD1	TRBJ1-1	TRBV29-1	NA	TGCAGCGTTAGGCAGGGGGCTGCTTTTGTGAACACTGAAGCTTTCTTT	CSVRQGAAFVNTEAFF
NA	TRBJ1-5	TRBV27	once	TGTGCCAGCAGTTTAAGCCGTTATCAGCCCCAGCATTTT	CASSLSRYQPQHF
NA	TRBJ1-5	TRBV28	NA	TGTGCCAGCAGTTTAGGGGGGGCCGAGCGTCAGCCCCAGCATTTT	CASSLGGAERQPQHF
TRBD1	TRBJ2-1	TRBV15	few	TGTGCCACCAGCAGAGATCCTCTGACAGGGGTTGAGCAGTTCTTC	CATSRDPLTGVEQFF
TRBD1	TRBJ1-5	TRBV7-2	few	TGTGCCAGCAGCTCGACAGGGCGGCGGCAGCCCCAGCATTTT	CASSSTGRRQPQHF
NA	TRBJ1-3	TRBV5-1	NA	TGCGCCAGCAGCCCCAGTATGGCTGGAAACACCATATATTTT	CASSPSMAGNTIYF
TRBD2	TRBJ2-1	TRBV29-1	NA	TGCAGCGTTGAAGTGGGGACTAGCGATTCCTACAATGAGCAGTTCTTC	CSVEVGTSDSYNEQFF
NA	TRBJ2-7	TRBV4-2	NA	TGTGCCAGCAGCCAAGCCGCGAGGCAGGAGCAGTACTTC	CASSQAARQEQYF
NA	TRBJ2-7	TRBV7-3	few	TGTGCCAGCAGCTTATCCCACTCCGAGCAGTACTTC	CASSLSHSEQYF
NA	TRBJ2-1	TRBV10-3	few	TGTGCCATCAGTGAGGCACCCAGCTCCTACAATGAGCAGTTCTTC	CAISEAPSSYNEQFF
TRBD2	TRBJ2-2	TRBV5-1	few	TGCGCCAGCAGCTTGGGCGGGAGCGATACCGGGGAGCTGTTTTTT	CASSLGGSDTGELFF
NA	TRBJ2-7	TRBV18	NA	TGTGCCAGCTCACCGGGACTTTCCTACGAGCAGTACTTC	CASSPGLSYEQYF
TRBD2	TRBJ2-1	TRBV9	NA	TGTGCCAGCAGCGTGAGAGGACTAGGAAACGAAGAACCGGCTAGGTACAATGAGCAGTTCTTC	CASSVRGLGNEEPARYNEQFF
TRBD2	TRBJ2-5	TRBV7-9	NA	TGTGCCAGCAGCCCCGGTGGCCTAGCGGGACTTATCCAAGAGACCCAGTACTTC	CASSPGGLAGLIQETQYF
NA	TRBJ2-5	TRBV7-6	NA	TGTGCCAGCAGCTTAGGGAGGGCTAAGGAGACCCAGTACTTC	CASSLGRAKETQYF
TRBD1	TRBJ2-5	TRBV6-4	NA	TGTGCCAGCAGTCGGACAGGGGGAACCCAAGAGACCCAGTACTTC	CASSRTGGTQETQYF
NA	TRBJ1-1	TRBV5-1	NA	TGCGCCAGCAGCTTGACAGGGAACACTGAAGCTTTCTTT	CASSLTGNTEAFF
TRBD2	TRBJ2-5	TRBV11-3	NA	TGTGCCAGCAGCTTAAGGGGAGGGCCTAGCGAGACCCAGTACTTC	CASSLRGGPSETQYF
NA	TRBJ1-1	TRBV7-9	NA	TGTTCCAGCGAGGTCACCACGAACACTGAAGCTTTCTTT	CSSEVTTNTEAFF
NA	TRBJ1-5	TRBV7-9	NA	TGTGCCAGCAGCCCCACAGGGTCGGCCCAGCATTTT	CASSPTGSAQHF
TRBD1	TRBJ1-2	TRBV7-9	once	TGTGCCAGCAGCTTGCGACAGGGCTATGGCTACACCTTC	CASSLRQGYGYTF
NA	TRBJ1-2	TRBV7-9	NA	TGTGCCAGCAGGAGCGACATCCCTTCGGGGGGCTACACCTTC	CASRSDIPSGGYTF
NA	TRBJ2-7	TRBV7-9	few	TGTGCCAGCAGCTTAGAGCAGGGTGCCTACGAGCAGTACTTC	CASSLEQGAYEQYF
NA	TRBJ2-3	TRBV12-5	once	TGTGCTTCTTTCGGGGGTAGCACAGATACGCAGTATTTT	CASFGGSTDTQYF
TRBD2	TRBJ2-1	TRBV18	NA	TGTGCCAGCTCACCAGGTCTAGCGGGAGCCAGCTCCTACAATGAGCAGTTCTTC	CASSPGLAGASSYNEQFF
NA	TRBJ2-3	TRBV19	few	TGTGCCAGTAGTATAGATCTGGGCTTTACAGATACGCAGTATTTT	CASSIDLGFTDTQYF
TRBD2	TRBJ2-3	TRBV6-1	NA	TGTGCCAGCAGTGAACTAGCGGGCGGTTATACGCAGTATTTT	CASSELAGGYTQYF
TRBD1	TRBJ2-7	TRBV6-5	NA	TGTGCCAGCAGTGCCCCCGGGACAGACTACGAGCAGTACTTC	CASSAPGTDYEQYF
TRBD2	TRBJ2-7	TRBV9	NA	TGTGCCAGCAGCGTACCGGGGAGGGCCGAGCAGTACTTC	CASSVPGRAEQYF
NA	TRBJ1-1	TRBV11-1	NA	TGTGCCAGCAGCTCACAGGACCAGAACACTGAAGCTTTCTTT	CASSSQDQNTEAFF
TRBD2	TRBJ2-5	TRBV5-1	NA	TGCGCCAGCAGCTTGGCCTTTCTAGCGGGAGGGACCCAGTACTTC	CASSLAFLAGGTQYF
NA	TRBJ2-2	TRBV29-1	NA	TGCAGCGTTGTAGGCGGGATCAACACCGGGGAGCTGTTTTTT	CSVVGGINTGELFF